The 9 T cell receptor beta chains reported below all come from one sample, sequenced in a study of T-cell reconstitution after alpha-beta-depleted transplantation in children. Unique molecular identifiers were used in preparing the TCRbeta library. From the PCR reads, TCRdb called clonotypes with MiXCR, one entry per CDR3 protein. The table includes hundreds of thousands of distinct CDR3 sequences, 10% detected once. This sample comprised PBMCs, obtained before TCRalphabeta/CD19-depleted stem cell transplant. These receptors were collected from a child aged 2-9 years with inherited bone marrow failure, due to receive a stem cell transplant.

This clonotype was picked up a small number of times. The chain links TRBV23-1 to TRBJ2-1, with 11 bases identical to TRBD2. TRBV23-1 is noted as an ORF with a role that remains uncertain. There are 15 residues in the CDR3. V dropped 11 bases and J dropped 4; count of bases not matched to a gene: 10. CDR3 sequence: CAALTGTSGYNEQFF. CDR3 in DNA: TGCGCCGCTCTAACCGGGACTAGCGGATACAATGAGCAGTTCTTC.

This clonotype was seen a few times. The chain joins TRBV4-3 to TRBJ2-5; no clear D. Between the trimmed V and J ends, which lost 4 bases and 2 bases, there was a span of 20 bases. The length of the CDR3 is 17 residues. CDR1 and CDR2 (germline): LGHNA, YSLEER. DNA of the CDR3: TGCGCCAGCAGCCCTGGAATCATCTCCCACTTACAAGAGACCCAGTACTTC. Amino acid sequence: CASSPGIISHLQETQYF.

The rearrangement links TRBV5-1 to TRBJ2-1; 7 bases agree with TRBD1. V shed 2 bases, J shed 6 bases, and the junction held 5 bases outside the gene matches. Germline V gene sequence: CDR1 SGHRS, CDR2 YFSETQ. CDR3 length: 14 amino acids. CDR3 loop: CASSFSRTGNEQFF. CDR3 in DNA: TGCGCCAGCAGCTTTTCCCGGACAGGCAATGAGCAGTTCTTC.

This clonotype occurred many times. This chain links TRBV20-1 with TRBJ2-7; 9 bases match TRBD2. The CDR3 length is 13 residues. Trimming took 1 base from V and 5 from J; bases not matched to a gene: 3. CDR1 and CDR2 from the germline V gene are DFQATT and SNEGSKA (reference sequence). CDR3 nucleotide sequence: TGCAGTGCTAGAGGTAGCGGGAGCCACGAGCAGTACTTC. Amino acid sequence: CSARGSGSHEQYF.

This chain joins TRBV7-2 and TRBJ2-7, with D unclear. Germline V gives CDR1 SGHTA, CDR2 FQGNSA. This CDR3 spans 12 amino acids. Between the trimmed V and J ends, which lost 0 bases and 5 bases, there was a span of 5 bases. The CDR3 here is CASSLARHEQYF. The CDR3 coding sequence is TGTGCCAGCAGCTTAGCTCGCCACGAGCAGTACTTC.

This clonotype has at least ten counts. V gene TRBV11-1 combines with J gene TRBJ2-1; 8 positions agree with TRBD2. Germline CDR1 SGHAT, CDR2 FQDESV (reference sequence). Germline trimming cut 4 bases from V and 6 bases from J; bases unmatched to any gene: 17. This CDR3 has 18 residues. The CDR3 DNA follows: TGTGCCAGCAGCTCGGCTAGCGGGCCTACCCCCCTTAGCAATGAGCAGTTCTTC. Amino acids: CASSSASGPTPLSNEQFF. Filled out from reference TRBV11-1 and TRBJ2-1, the complete variable domain reads EAEVAQSPRYKITEKSQAVAFWCDPISGHATLYWYRQILGQGPELLVQFQDESVVDDSQLPKDRFSAERLKGVDSTLKIQPAELGDSAMYLCASSSASGPTPLSNEQFFGPGTRLTVL.

In its sample, this clonotype was seen many times. The chain recombines TRBV7-2 with TRBJ2-7, with 11 nucleotides matching TRBD1. Germline V gene lookup returns CDR1 SGHTA and CDR2 FQGNSA. The V and J ends lost 5 bases and 9 bases, in that order; junction bases with no gene match: 6. CDR3 length equals 13 residues. CDR3 sequence: CASSRDRGYGQYF. Here the CDR3 DNA reads TGTGCCAGCAGCCGGGACAGGGGGTATGGGCAGTACTTC.

This clonotype showed up many times. J is TRBJ2-1 and V is TRBV5-1, with 14 bases identical to TRBD2. J lost 4 bases, V lost 0 bases, and 3 bases had no gene match. This CDR3 has 17 residues. Germline V gives CDR1 SGHRS, CDR2 YFSETQ. This CDR3 is CASSLGGLAGGYNEQFF. The CDR3 DNA reads TGCGCCAGCAGCTTGGGAGGACTAGCGGGAGGTTACAATGAGCAGTTCTTC.

This clonotype came up many times. The CDR3 nucleotides read TGTGCCAGCAGTTACCCTACCACAGGGAACACTGAAGCTTTCTTT. The encoded protein is CASSYPTTGNTEAFF. The chain joins TRBV6-2 or TRBV6-3 to TRBJ1-1; the D gene is possibly TRBD1 (5 bases). CDR3 length equals 15 residues. Germline CDR1 is MNHEY and CDR2 is SVGEGT. V was pared by 2 bases and J by 1 base, with 11 bases between.